This T cell receptor beta chain is from a study of radiotherapy plus CTLA-4 blockade in lung cancer. For the study at large: Disease control was achieved by approximately 30% of patients, and objective responses by more than 15%.

In chemo-refractory metastatic non-small-cell lung cancer, patients got ipilimumab CTLA-4 blockade together with focal radiation. Overall study results and limits: Blood-borne expansion of tumor-derived TCR clones followed radiotherapy plus ipilimumab. How blood T cell clones changed early, along with interferon-beta, reportedly forecast response best.

V was clipped by 10 bases and J by 3 bases, with 22 bases between them. There are 15 residues in the CDR3. Germline CDR1 and CDR2: SEHNR and FQNEAQ (reference sequence). In the case of this clone: The antigen remains undetermined.

This table comes from immunoSEQ multiplex PCR, and its TCRdb copy is limited to in-frame clones, with some not included. The sample has just under 60,000 clones; 65% to 80% are singletons. The sequencing used peripheral blood, collected from a patient treated with radiotherapy plus ipilimumab. This sequence joins TRBV7-9 and TRBJ2-7; D is perhaps TRBD2 (7 bases). The receptor was derived from a human donor with non-small cell lung cancer whose response to radiotherapy plus ipilimumab could not be evaluated. The CDR3 spells CATTDRGGRLYEQYF. In DNA form, the CDR3 reads TGTGCCACAACCGATAGGGGGGGCCGACTCTACGAGCAGTACTTC.